The T cell receptor beta chain under discussion was sequenced for a study of cytomegalovirus exposure and HLA in healthy donors. Regarding the study as a whole: As a later analysis showed, a missense DCLRE1C variant was linked to trimming of TCR beta V- and J-genes.

Concerning this clone itself: Its cognate antigen is unknown.

V lost 8 bases, J lost 4 bases, and 16 bases lay in between. From germline, CDR1 is MNHNY and CDR2 SVGAGI (reference sequence). The CDR3 covers 14 residues. The PCR made use of 60 Vbeta and 13 Jbeta primers. Produced via immunoSEQ multiplex PCR; TCRdb's table is partial and in-frame only. This sample carries roughly 100,000 clones, 70% to 90% of them seen once, and the ten largest clones take about 2.5%. The TCR comes from a man aged 35-49 years in good health and CMV-seronegative. The chain is built from TRBV6-6 and TRBJ2-3; a possible D gene is TRBD1 (5 bases). Sample: PBMCs. CDR3 DNA: TGTGCCAGCGGGGCGGAACTTCAAGCAGATACGCAGTATTTT. Amino acids: CASGAELQADTQYF.